This entry concerns a single T cell receptor beta chain. Its matching antigen is unknown. This sample also contains other DNA sequences that code for the same CDR3. These data come from a study of shared clonotypes between healthy human individuals. Whole-study results and caveats: A handful of donors showed sharing of approximately 4.7% of naive CD4 clonotypes. The study sampled only blood, and tissue repertoires likely differ. Richness estimates generally favored naive over memory subsets.

The V end was cut by 2 bases, the J end by 4 bases, with 8 bases between. This CDR3 is built from 13 residues. Germline CDR1 is SGHTA and CDR2 is FQGNSA. In the authors' workflow: ImmunoSEQ output held junction-only sequences without quality scores, so filtering differed. Clones were read by immunoSEQ multiplex PCR, and TCRdb kept only the in-frame ones, dropping some. V and J calls and clone size follow that table, whereas D and trimming were derived from the DNA. Among roughly 1,500,000 clones listed, roughly 98.5% were seen once. This rearrangement joins TRBV7-2 to TRBJ1-2; D unresolved. Sequences were obtained from naive CD4+ T cells sorted from blood. This sample's subset: CD45RA+ positively selected. The source of this sequence is a man aged 30-40 years in good health. CDR3: CASSLSGSYGYTF. CDR3 sequence (DNA): TGTGCCAGCAGCTTATCTGGCAGCTATGGCTACACCTTC. The variable domain in full, with the rest retrieved from reference TRBV7-2 and TRBJ1-2, is GAGVSQSPSNKVTEKGKDVELRCDPISGHTALYWYRQSLGQGLEFLIYFQGNSAPDKSGLPSDRFSAERTGGSVSTLTIQRTQQEDSAVYLCASSLSGSYGYTFGSGTRLTVV.